Here is one T cell receptor (beta chain) with its context. The data originate from a study of blood T cell repertoires in COVID-19. Overall study: The United States, Italy and Spain supplied acute and convalescent COVID-19 samples. In each case, the material was cDNA or gDNA derived from T cells, B-cell-depleted T cells, or PBMCs.

In germline, CDR1 is SNHLY, CDR2 FYNNEI. The CDR3 is made up of 13 amino acids. The V and J ends lost 6 bases and 1 base respectively, with 9 bases between them. As processed by the authors: Amplification from reference gene primers served as the basis for estimated nucleated cell counts. The repertoire was sequenced with immunoSEQ multiplex PCR; TCRdb's copy has only in-frame clones and lacks some. For V, J and clone size, that table is used; D and trimming come from the DNA. The top ten hold roughly 8.8% of the sample, which has 65,000 to 90,000 clones, roughly 89% seen once. The sequence derives from an elderly man with acute or convalescent COVID-19. The sequenced sample was peripheral blood. The V and J genes are TRBV2 and TRBJ1-1; weak D call: TRBD1 (6 bases). The CDR3 is CASRGQQNTEAFF. CDR3 DNA: TGTGCCAGCAGAGGACAGCAGAACACTGAAGCTTTCTTT.